This T cell receptor (beta chain) was sequenced in a study of blood T cell repertoires in COVID-19. Overall study: Specimens from acute and convalescent COVID-19 originated in the United States, Italy and Spain. From T cells, B-cell-depleted T cells, or PBMCs came the material, which was cDNA or gDNA.

TCRdb keeps only in-frame clones here, not all; method: immunoSEQ multiplex PCR. The data contain around 100,000 clones, around 83% of them seen just once; the ten biggest clones take up less than 1.5%. The source is a man between 40 and 49 years old with acute or convalescent COVID-19. Sequenced: peripheral blood.

In DNA, the CDR3 is TGTGCCAGCAGCTCAGGGCGGGGCGAGCAGTACTTC. As protein: CASSSGRGEQYF. The chain has TRBV16 and TRBJ2-7; D might be TRBD2 (6 bases). CDR1 KGHSY and CDR2 FQNENV come from the germline V gene. The V gene lost 5 bases and the J gene lost 6 bases, with 11 bases spanning the gap. The length of the CDR3 is 12 residues.